This T cell receptor (beta chain) was observed in a study of a mutant IDH1 vaccine in newly diagnosed glioma. Study summary: Patients began vaccination 4-6 weeks after radiotherapy alone, or with temozolomide cycles. Treated patients, approximately 60% male and roughly 40% female, averaged around 40 years of age. Receipt of radiotherapy, temozolomide, or both preceded the study, and most received both.

The germline gives CDR1 MGHRA, CDR2 YSYEKL. Trimming cost V 6 bases and J 0 bases, with 13 bases left between them. The CDR3 spans 15 residues. TCRdb keeps only in-frame clones here, not all; method: immunoSEQ multiplex PCR. The top ten hold approximately 1.4% of the sample, which has about 56,000 clones, 87% seen once. On this clone itself: Antigen: not known.

Whole-study findings and limits: In around 93% of patients, immune responses induced by the vaccine occurred.

The time point denotes: week 23, last vaccination. Doses comprised 300 ug of mutant IDH1 20-mer peptide each, plus topical imiquimod. V gene TRBV4-1 combines with J gene TRBJ2-3; D gene unclear. The sample here was PBMCs, taken from a glioma patient whose treatment included an IDH1 peptide vaccine. The source is a man aged 40-55 years with glioma. Here the CDR3 DNA reads TGCGCCAGCAGAGGTCCCGGTACTAGCACAGATACGCAGTATTTT. This encodes CASRGPGTSTDTQYF.